Listed below are T cell receptor beta chains from one sample, sequenced in a study of shared clonotypes between healthy human individuals. The method was immunoSEQ multiplex PCR; TCRdb's version includes in-frame clones alone and lacks a portion of them. The data hold fewer than 2.5 million clones, with 93% observed a single time. The sequenced sample was naive CD4+ T cells from PBMCs. Source of these receptors: a young man in good health. Some clones in this sample may be carry-over from other donors' samples. CDR3s include the opening cysteine and the closing phenylalanine or tryptophan. D genes are given only for firm matches. Some rows have no size entry. The others give once, few or many, or a class for an expanded clone.

j_call: TRBJ2-7; clone_size: .; v_call: TRBV6-5; d_call: TRBD1; cdr3_aa: CASSERDREYF; cdr3_nt: TGTGCCAGCAGTGAAAGGGACAGGGAGTACTTC
j_call: TRBJ2-7; clone_size: .; v_call: TRBV27; d_call: .; cdr3_aa: CASSLNSGEQYF; cdr3_nt: TGTGCCAGCAGTTTGAACTCTGGCGAGCAGTACTTC
j_call: TRBJ2-7; clone_size: once; v_call: TRBV6-5; d_call: TRBD1; cdr3_aa: CASNSDRALGEQYF; cdr3_nt: TGTGCCAGCAACTCGGACAGGGCGTTAGGGGAGCAGTACTTC
j_call: TRBJ2-7; clone_size: .; v_call: TRBV18; d_call: .; cdr3_aa: CASSLNSGAVEQYF; cdr3_nt: TGTGCCAGCTCACTAAACAGCGGAGCGGTCGAGCAGTACTTC
j_call: TRBJ2-1; clone_size: .; v_call: TRBV28; d_call: .; cdr3_aa: CASSFGGGTYNEQFF; cdr3_nt: TGTGCCAGCAGTTTTGGGGGAGGTACGTACAATGAGCAGTTCTTC
j_call: TRBJ2-5; clone_size: .; v_call: TRBV5-1; d_call: TRBD1; cdr3_aa: CASSASTGLGETQYF; cdr3_nt: TGCGCCAGCAGCGCTTCGACAGGGTTGGGAGAGACCCAGTACTTC
j_call: TRBJ2-1; clone_size: .; v_call: TRBV11-3; d_call: .; cdr3_aa: CASSATGQNEQFF; cdr3_nt: TGTGCCAGCAGCGCTACGGGGCAAAATGAGCAGTTCTTC
j_call: TRBJ2-1; clone_size: .; v_call: TRBV5-1; d_call: .; cdr3_aa: CASSSDPGYNEQFF; cdr3_nt: TGCGCCAGCAGCTCCGATCCGGGATACAATGAGCAGTTCTTC
j_call: TRBJ2-3; clone_size: once; v_call: TRBV19; d_call: TRBD1; cdr3_aa: CASSQREGTDTDTQYF; cdr3_nt: TGTGCCAGTAGCCAGAGGGAAGGGACAGACACAGATACGCAGTATTTT
j_call: TRBJ1-2; clone_size: once; v_call: TRBV27; d_call: .; cdr3_aa: CASSSGRGTYGYTF; cdr3_nt: TGTGCCAGCAGCTCGGGACGGGGAACGTATGGCTACACCTTC
j_call: TRBJ2-2; clone_size: .; v_call: TRBV6-1; d_call: TRBD1; cdr3_aa: CASSDSQGWTGELFF; cdr3_nt: TGTGCCAGCAGTGACTCACAGGGGTGGACCGGGGAGCTGTTTTTT